This T cell receptor (beta chain) was found in a study of prognosis after radiotherapy for stage I lung cancer. CDR1 MNHEY and CDR2 SVGEGT come from the germline V gene. The CDR3 totals 14 residues, both ends included. Amplicons of TCR beta CDR3 were generated from genomic DNA by two-round multiplex PCR. Primers specific to each TRBV and TRBJ gene were used in first-round PCR. MiXCR, applied by TCRdb to the multiplex PCR reads, yields one record per CDR3 protein. The sample shows approximately 25,000 distinct CDR3 sequences, about 40% of them seen only once. As regards this clonotype: The DNA is omitted, as the CDR3 cannot be located on it reliably, and the CDR3 follows TCRdb's listing.

The TCR originated in a donor over 45 with non-small cell lung cancer. This material consisted of PBMCs, taken before or after stereotactic body radiation therapy (not recorded which). This chain uses TRBV6-2 or TRBV6-3 with TRBJ1-1. This CDR3 is CASSTSTEYTEAFF.